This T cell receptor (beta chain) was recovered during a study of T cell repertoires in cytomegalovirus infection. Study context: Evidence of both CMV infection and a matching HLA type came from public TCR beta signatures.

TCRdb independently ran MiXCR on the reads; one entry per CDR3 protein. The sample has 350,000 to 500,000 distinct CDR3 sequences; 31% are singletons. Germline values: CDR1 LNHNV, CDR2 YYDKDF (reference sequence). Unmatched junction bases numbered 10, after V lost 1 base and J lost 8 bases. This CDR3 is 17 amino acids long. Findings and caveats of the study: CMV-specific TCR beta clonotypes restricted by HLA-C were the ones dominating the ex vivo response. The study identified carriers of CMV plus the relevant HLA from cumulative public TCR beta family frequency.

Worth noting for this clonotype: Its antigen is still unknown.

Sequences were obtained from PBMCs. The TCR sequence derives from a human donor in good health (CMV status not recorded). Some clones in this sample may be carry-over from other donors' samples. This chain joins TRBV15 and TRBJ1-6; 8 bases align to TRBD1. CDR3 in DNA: TGTGCCACCAGCAGAGGACGTGCAGGGGGCGCCGATTCACCCCTCCACTTT. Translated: CATSRGRAGGADSPLHF.